A selection of T cell receptor beta chains follows, all from one sample in a study of cytomegalovirus exposure and HLA in healthy donors. Only in-frame clones appear in the TCRdb table, and some are missing; sequencing was by immunoSEQ multiplex PCR. The sample contains 130,000 to 150,000 clones, around 72% of which appear only once. Sequences were obtained from PBMCs. The receptors here all came from a man aged 35 to 55 in good health and CMV-seronegative. Both conserved end residues are part of each CDR3. The D gene is left open where the match is weak. Clone size appears in some rows only: once, few, many, or a class for an expanded clone.

abundance	d_gene	v_gene	j_gene	CDR3nt	CDR3aa
-	-	TRBV15	TRBJ2-1	TGTGCCACCAGCAGCCCTGGGCGGGACCATTACAATGAGCAGTTCTTC	CATSSPGRDHYNEQFF
-	TRBD1	TRBV18	TRBJ2-7	TGTGCCAGCTCACCACAGGGGGCTCTGTCTAGCGAGCAGTACTTC	CASSPQGALSSEQYF
-	-	TRBV5-1	TRBJ1-2	TGCGCCAGCAGCTTGGTTGGGACATTCTATGGCTACACCTTC	CASSLVGTFYGYTF
-	-	TRBV28	TRBJ2-3	TGTGCCAGCACCTCCTGGGGGCCCGCAGATACGCAGTATTTT	CASTSWGPADTQYF
-	TRBD1	TRBV6-5	TRBJ1-1	TGTGCCAGCAGTTACTCAAAGGGGGCGGGCACTGAAGCTTTCTTT	CASSYSKGAGTEAFF
few	TRBD1	TRBV28	TRBJ2-5	TGTGCCAGCAGGTTAACAGGGGGCCGAGAGACCCAGTACTTC	CASRLTGGRETQYF
-	TRBD2	TRBV28	TRBJ2-1	TGTGCCAGCCGCGGGGGGGGCCAGGGGGTCGGTGAGCAGTTCTTC	CASRGGGQGVGEQFF
-	-	TRBV6-1	TRBJ1-5	TGTGCCAGCAGTGAAGGGTCCGGGTGGGCCCAGCATTTT	CASSEGSGWAQHF
-	TRBD2	TRBV19	TRBJ2-1	TGTGCCAGTAGTACCCTAGCGGGAGCCAACAATGAGCAGTTCTTC	CASSTLAGANNEQFF
few	TRBD1	TRBV27	TRBJ1-5	TGTGCCAGCAGTCCGACAGGGGGCGGTTACAATCAGCCCCAGCATTTT	CASSPTGGGYNQPQHF
few	TRBD2	TRBV13	TRBJ2-5	TGTGCCAGCAGCTCTCATGGGGGTAGCGGGGGGCGCGGAGAGACCCAGTACTTC	CASSSHGGSGGRGETQYF
-	-	TRBV5-8	TRBJ1-1	TGTGCCAGCAGCTCGGTAAATTTGAACACTGAAGCTTTCTTT	CASSSVNLNTEAFF
-	-	TRBV5-6	TRBJ1-1	TGTGCCAGCAGCTTGGCCGATAGAGAAGCTTTCTTT	CASSLADREAFF
few	TRBD1	TRBV6-1	TRBJ1-3	TGTGCCAGCAGTGCCACCGGGACAGGAGGCTCTGGAAACACCATATATTTT	CASSATGTGGSGNTIYF
many	-	TRBV6-4	TRBJ2-2	TGTGCCAGCAGTGACCGGGACACCGGGGAGCTGTTTTTT	CASSDRDTGELFF
-	-	TRBV5-4	TRBJ2-5	TGTGCCAGCAGCTTGGACTATTTTGAGACCCAGTACTTC	CASSLDYFETQYF
few	-	TRBV28	TRBJ1-1	TGTGCCAGCAGTTTAGTCAGTTTCGTTATGAACACTGAAGCTTTCTTT	CASSLVSFVMNTEAFF
-	TRBD1	TRBV5-1	TRBJ1-4	TGCGCCACCCGGGAGGGGGCGGAGGAAAAACTGTTTTTT	CATREGAEEKLFF
few	TRBD1	TRBV5-4	TRBJ1-1	TGTGCCAGCAGCTTCGGGACAGGGGGCGAAGCTTTCTTT	CASSFGTGGEAFF
-	TRBD1	TRBV4-2	TRBJ2-7	TGTGCCAGCAGCCGAGGACAGGGGGCAGTCAACGAGCAGTACTTC	CASSRGQGAVNEQYF
-	TRBD1	TRBV11-3	TRBJ1-6	TGTGCCAGCAGCGCCACCCGACAGGGGGCATCTCTTGTTAAATCACCCCTCCACTTT	CASSATRQGASLVKSPLHF
-	TRBD2	TRBV13	TRBJ2-1	TGTGCCAGCAGCATCGGACTAGCGGGGGGGTGGAGCTCCTACAATGAGCAGTTCTTC	CASSIGLAGGWSSYNEQFF